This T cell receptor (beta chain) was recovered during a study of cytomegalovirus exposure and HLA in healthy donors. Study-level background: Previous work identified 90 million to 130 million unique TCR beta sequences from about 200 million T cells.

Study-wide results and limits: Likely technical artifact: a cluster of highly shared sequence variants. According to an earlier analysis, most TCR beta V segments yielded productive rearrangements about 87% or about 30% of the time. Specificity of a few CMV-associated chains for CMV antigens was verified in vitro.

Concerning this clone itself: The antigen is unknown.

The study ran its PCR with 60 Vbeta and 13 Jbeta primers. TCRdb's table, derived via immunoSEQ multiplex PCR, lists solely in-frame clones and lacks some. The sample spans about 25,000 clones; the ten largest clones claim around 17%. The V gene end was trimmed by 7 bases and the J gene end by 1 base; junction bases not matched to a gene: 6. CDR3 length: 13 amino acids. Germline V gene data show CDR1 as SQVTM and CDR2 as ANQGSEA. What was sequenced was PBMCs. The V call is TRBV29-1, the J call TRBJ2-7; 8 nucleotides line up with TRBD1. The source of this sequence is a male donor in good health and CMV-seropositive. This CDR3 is CSAMDRESYEQYF. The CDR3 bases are TGCAGCGCTATGGACAGGGAATCCTACGAGCAGTACTTC.